A single sample gave rise to the 10 T cell receptor beta chains below, sequenced in a study of blood T cell repertoires in COVID-19. The assay was immunoSEQ multiplex PCR, and TCRdb's table has in-frame clones only and misses some. The data contain about 300,000 clones, 85% of them singletons. The material sequenced was PBMCs or T cells enriched from blood (not recorded which). The origin of the receptors is a woman aged 30 to 39 who had been exposed to COVID-19.

This clone was seen more than once but under ten times. V is TRBV14 and J is TRBJ1-2; 7 positions agree with TRBD1. This CDR3 contains 16 residues. V was pared by 1 base and J by 4 bases, with 9 bases of the junction left unmatched. The germline gives CDR1 SGHDN, CDR2 FVKESK. CDR3: CASSQVGQRTGYGYTF. The CDR3 nucleotides are TGTGCCAGCAGCCAAGTGGGACAGCGTACCGGCTATGGCTACACCTTC.

The gene calls are TRBV5-1 and TRBJ1-6, with 8 bases lining up with TRBD1. CDR1 and CDR2 from the germline V gene are SGHRS and YFSETQ. This CDR3 region has 15 residues. Trimming removed 3 bases from V and 9 bases from J; junction bases left unmatched: 8. CDR3 residues: CASSSGQGRSSPLHF. The CDR3 DNA sequence: TGCGCCAGCAGCTCCGGACAGGGACGCAGTTCACCCCTCCACTTT.

The genes are TRBV5-8 and TRBJ1-5; the D gene is possibly TRBD1 (6 bases). Germline-derived CDR1 and CDR2 are SGHTS and YDEGEE. CDR3 length equals 16 residues. Trimming cost V 6 bases and J 1 base, with 17 bases left between them. CDR3 coding DNA: TGTGCCAGCACAATGGGAAGGGGGATGAGCAATCAGCCCCAGCATTTT. It translates to CASTMGRGMSNQPQHF.

CDR3 region: CASSLPGTSGQETQYF. The CDR3 nucleotides read TGTGCCAGCAGCTTACCCGGGACTAGCGGCCAAGAGACCCAGTACTTC. The chain couples TRBV7-3 to TRBJ2-5; TRBD2 aligns across 11 bases. The CDR3 totals 16 residues. V gave up 2 bases and J gave up 1 base; unmatched junction bases: 3. Germline V gene sequence: CDR1 SGHTA, CDR2 FQGTGA. The entire variable domain, with the rest obtained from reference TRBV7-3 and TRBJ2-5, is as follows: GAGVSQTPSNKVTEKGKYVELRCDPISGHTALYWYRQSLGQGPEFLIYFQGTGAADDSGLPNDRFFAVRPEGSVSTLKIQRTERGDSAVYLCASSLPGTSGQETQYFGPGTRLLVL.

The rearrangement uses TRBV27 and TRBJ1-2; D possibly corresponds to TRBD1 (6 bases). CDR1 is MNHEY, CDR2 SMNVEV, per germline (reference sequence). V was shortened by 5 bases and J by 6 bases, with 19 bases between the two germline ends. The CDR3 length is 15 residues. The CDR3 loop reads CASSPRTGGANGYTF. For the CDR3, the DNA is TGTGCCAGCAGTCCAAGGACGGGGGGCGCGAATGGCTACACCTTC.

In its sample, this clone was seen once. CDR3 DNA: TGTGCCAGCAGCCCTCAGGGTCCTATCGCTCAGAGGCAGTTCTTC. Translating gives CASSPQGPIAQRQFF. This chain uses TRBV7-9 with TRBJ2-1, with TRBD1 as a possible D gene (5 bases). The CDR3 consists of 15 residues. From germline, CDR1 is SEHNR and CDR2 FQNEAQ (reference sequence). V shed 5 bases and J shed 12 bases, with 23 bases lying between them.

The genes are TRBV7-8 and TRBJ2-7; TRBD1 aligns across 12 bases. V lost 5 bases and J lost 6; bases outside the gene matches: 8. Per germline, CDR1 SGHVS and CDR2 FQNEAQ. This CDR3 region has 15 residues. For the CDR3, the DNA is TGTGCCAGCAGCATCAACCGGGACAGGGGGCGCGAGCAGTACTTC. Amino acids: CASSINRDRGREQYF.

The count of this clone is one. The chain recombines TRBV7-2 with TRBJ2-5, with 7 bases matching TRBD1. Per germline, CDR1 SGHTA and CDR2 FQGNSA. The CDR3 sequence is 14 residues long. V was clipped by 5 bases and J by 5 bases; unmatched bases: 8. The CDR3 DNA reads TGTGCCAGCAGCCCAGACAGGGTATTGGAGACCCAGTACTTC. As protein: CASSPDRVLETQYF.

In this sample, this clone turned up a few times. This chain joins TRBV24-1 and TRBJ1-3; TRBD1 might be the D (6 bases). Looked up from germline, CDR1 is KGHDR and CDR2 is SFDVKD. The germline V and J ends were trimmed by 4 bases and 0 bases, with 12 bases remaining between them. CDR3 size: 16 residues. The CDR3 coding sequence is TGTGCCACCAGTGACCCAAGGGACAACTCTGGAAACACCATATATTTT. Protein: CATSDPRDNSGNTIYF.

The rearrangement joins TRBV28 to TRBJ1-4; tentatively, D is TRBD1 (5 bases). Germline lookup yields CDR1 MDHEN and CDR2 SYDVKM. This CDR3 is 14 amino acids long. Trimming took off 4 bases at V and 2 bases at J, with 8 bases between the two ends. CDR3 region: CASSSRQTNEKLFF. The DNA for the CDR3 is TGTGCCAGCAGTTCCCGACAGACTAATGAAAAACTGTTTTTT.